Listed below are T cell receptor beta chains from one sample, sequenced in a study of yellow fever vaccine responses in identical twins. TCRdb re-called the RT-PCR reads through MiXCR, storing one row per CDR3 protein. The table has around 1,500 distinct CDR3 sequences, 80% to 90% seen once. The sample was T cells from blood (PBMCs), unsorted or a sorted subset (not recorded which), taken before or after yellow fever vaccination (not recorded which). The receptors derive from a woman aged 18-30 years who received the yellow fever vaccine. Each CDR3 is given with its conserved first and last residue. A D gene is named only where the DNA matches it firmly. A row's size may be missing; if present it is once, few, many or a size class.

TRBJ2-1 TRBV13 . . TGTGCCAGCAGCCTGGGACTCCACAATGAGCAGTTCTTC CASSLGLHNEQFF
TRBJ2-2 TRBV10-3 . . TGTGCCATCAGTGAGAGGGGCAGGGGAAACACCGGGGAGCTGTTTTTT CAISERGRGNTGELFF
TRBJ2-1 TRBV7-2 . . TGTGCCAGCAGTTCGAAAAGGGGCAGGGCTAACAATGAGCAGTTCTTC CASSSKRGRANNEQFF
TRBJ2-1 TRBV15 . . TGTGCCACCAGCAGAGAGTCTTACGAGCAGTTCTTC CATSRESYEQFF
TRBJ2-5 TRBV6-1 . TRBD1 TGTGCCAGCAGTATTGAGACAGGGGGTGAGACCCAGTACTTC CASSIETGGETQYF
TRBJ2-1 TRBV10-3 . TRBD2 TGTGCCATCAGTGACAATCCGACTAGCGGAGCCTACAATGAGCAGTTCTTC CAISDNPTSGAYNEQFF
TRBJ2-7 TRBV10-3 . . TGTGCCATCAGTGAAGGACCAGCCTACGAGCAGTACTTC CAISEGPAYEQYF
TRBJ2-7 TRBV6-4 . . TGTGCCAGCAGTGACGACAGGTTCTCCTACGAGCAGTACTTC CASSDDRFSYEQYF
TRBJ2-7 TRBV2 once TRBD2 TGTGCCAGCAGCGAAGAGGCTAGCGGGGAGTACTCCACCTACGAGCAGTACTTC CASSEEASGEYSTYEQYF
TRBJ2-7 TRBV6-2/TRBV6-3 . TRBD2 TGTGCCAGCAGTGATGGGACTAGCTCGTACGAGCAGTACTTC CASSDGTSSYEQYF
TRBJ2-7 TRBV2 . TRBD1 TGTGCCAGCAGGGGGACAGCCTACGAGCAGTGCTTC CASRGTAYEQCF
TRBJ2-1 TRBV11-3 . . TGTGCCAGCAGCTTAGTCATGTCCCATGAGCAGTTCTTC CASSLVMSHEQFF
TRBJ1-5 TRBV10-1 . . TGCGCCAGCAGTGAAGACATTGGGGTTCAGCCCCAGCATTTT CASSEDIGVQPQHF
TRBJ1-3 TRBV11-1 . . TGTGCCAGCGACCCCCTGGTCTCTGGAAACACCATATATTTT CASDPLVSGNTIYF
TRBJ2-1 TRBV21-1 once . TGTGCCAGCAGCAAAGGCAGGTCCCCTTGCAATGAGCAGTTCTTC CASSKGRSPCNEQFF
TRBJ2-1 TRBV7-6 . TRBD2 TGTGCCAGCAGCTTAGCCCCACATCTAGCGGGAGGGCCCACGGGCGAGCAGTTCTTC CASSLAPHLAGGPTGEQFF
TRBJ2-1 TRBV10-3 once TRBD1 TGTGCCATCAGTGACCCGGGACAGCCCAAAGGGGATGAGCAGTTCTTC CAISDPGQPKGDEQFF
TRBJ2-1 TRBV11-1 . TRBD1 TGTGCCAGCAGCTTAGGTCCCCGAGGGACAGGGGCCCACAATGAGCAGTTCTTC CASSLGPRGTGAHNEQFF
TRBJ1-1 TRBV12-3/TRBV12-4 . . TGTGCCAGCAGTTTGGACGTGAACACTGAAGCTTTCTTT CASSLDVNTEAFF
TRBJ1-1 TRBV5-1 . TRBD1 TGCGCCAGCAGCTTGGGAGGGGGCAACACTGAAGCTTTCTTT CASSLGGGNTEAFF
TRBJ2-7 TRBV20-1 . . TGCAGTGCTAGAAAGGGTCTAGCGATAGCCTACGAGCAGTACTTC CSARKGLAIAYEQYF
TRBJ2-1 TRBV29-1 . TRBD2 TGCAGCGTTGAGGTACTAAGCGGGAGTGAGAACAATGAGCAGTTCTTC CSVEVLSGSENNEQFF
TRBJ1-2 TRBV29-1 . . TGCAGCGTTGATAGAGACTATGGCTACACCTTC CSVDRDYGYTF
TRBJ2-5 TRBV11-3 . TRBD1 TGTGCCAGCAGCTTGGGACAGGGGGCAGAGACCCAGTACTTC CASSLGQGAETQYF
TRBJ1-4 TRBV15 . . TGTGCCACCAGCAGGAAACAGGGTGATAGAGAAAAACTGTTTTTT CATSRKQGDREKLFF
TRBJ2-3 TRBV15 . . TGTGCCACCAGCATCTCTAGCGCTAGCACAGATACGCAGTATTTT CATSISSASTDTQYF
TRBJ2-7 TRBV4-1 . TRBD1 TGCGCCAGCAGCCAACCTGGGACAGTAGACTACGAGCAGTACTTC CASSQPGTVDYEQYF
TRBJ2-5 TRBV30 . . TGTGCCGGGACCCAAAGACAGACCCAGTACTTC CAGTQRQTQYF
TRBJ2-1 TRBV9 . TRBD2 TGTGCCAGCAGCGTATATGCGGCTAGCGGGTCCTACAATGAGCAGTTCTTC CASSVYAASGSYNEQFF
TRBJ2-2 TRBV9 . TRBD2 TGTGCCAGCAGCGTAGCGAGGCCTAGCGGGATGAACACCGGGGAGCTGTTTTTT CASSVARPSGMNTGELFF
TRBJ2-1 TRBV6-1 once TRBD2 TGTGCCAGCAGCCCCGGGACTAGCGGATACAATGAGCAGTTCTTC CASSPGTSGYNEQFF
TRBJ2-1 TRBV15 . . TGTGCCACCAGCATAAGGCGGGGCAATGAGCAGTTCTTC CATSIRRGNEQFF
TRBJ2-7 TRBV29-1 . . TGCAGCGTTGCGGGGGCAGGCTCCTACGAGCAGTACTTC CSVAGAGSYEQYF
TRBJ2-5 TRBV11-2 . . TGTGCCAGCAGCTTTAAGGGTCCCCAAGAGACCCAGTACTTC CASSFKGPQETQYF
TRBJ1-5 TRBV4-1 . . TGCGCCAGCAGCCAAGAGACGGGACTTTGGTCCCAGCATTTT CASSQETGLWSQHF
TRBJ1-4 TRBV7-6 . . TGTGCCAGCAGCGACCGAGGGAGTTTAACGGATGAAAAACTGTTTTTT CASSDRGSLTDEKLFF
TRBJ2-1 TRBV10-3 . . TGTGCCATCAGTCAAGACGGATACAATGAGCAGTTCTTC CAISQDGYNEQFF
TRBJ2-6 TRBV10-3 . TRBD2 TGTGCCATCAGTGAGTCGGGGAGGGGTGCGCGAGAGGCCAACGTCCTGACTTTC CAISESGRGAREANVLTF
TRBJ2-1 TRBV7-6 . . TGTGCCAGCAGCTTAGTTATGGGGCCCTGGAATGAGCAGTTCTTC CASSLVMGPWNEQFF
TRBJ1-2 TRBV15 . TRBD1 TGTGCCACCAGCAGCCAACCGACAGGGGTGGAGGGCTACACCTTC CATSSQPTGVEGYTF